Given below is one T cell receptor beta chain in context. Its target is not known. This sample was taken from a study of shared clonotypes between healthy human individuals. Notes on the study in general: Represented genetic and exposure-history diversity was restricted by having few donors.

The CDR3 contains 13 residues. V shed 10 bases, J shed 0 bases, and the junction held 3 bases outside the gene matches. The V gene's germline CDR1 is SEHNR and CDR2 FQNEAQ (reference sequence). Assay runs were performed at deep level. Genomic DNA per cell subset filled all wells of several immunoSEQ plates. This table comes from immunoSEQ multiplex PCR, and its TCRdb copy is limited to in-frame clones, with some not included. Among roughly 1,600,000 clones listed, 98% were seen once. Source material: naive CD4+ T cells sorted from blood. Subset: CD45RA+ positively selected. The chain employs TRBV7-9 and TRBJ1-1, with 9 positions matching TRBD1. The TCR originated in a man under 40 in good health. This CDR3 reads CANNRGLNTEAFF. The DNA of the CDR3 is TGTGCCAACAACAGGGGGCTGAACACTGAAGCTTTCTTT.